These 10 T cell receptor beta chains share one sample of origin, sequenced in a study of T-cell reconstitution after alpha-beta-depleted transplantation in children. Preparing the TCRbeta library involved the use of unique molecular identifiers. TCRdb ran MiXCR on the PCR reads and lists one entry per CDR3 protein. Of about 420,000 distinct CDR3 sequences detected, roughly 17% appear once; the ten largest clones hold 25% to 30%. Sequencing used PBMCs, mostly from graft donor cells, obtained 360 days after TCRalphabeta/CD19-depleted stem cell transplant. These receptors were collected from a boy under two years old who had a stem cell transplant for Wiskott-Aldrich syndrome, so the T cells may come from the graft donor.

The rearrangement joins TRBV19 to TRBJ2-2, with 15 bases aligning to TRBD2. This CDR3 contains 19 residues. J was trimmed by 0 bases and V by 6 bases; bases with no gene match: 8. CDR1 LNHDA and CDR2 SQIVND come from the germline V gene (reference sequence). The CDR3 is CASRRTSGRALSNTGELFF. CDR3 DNA: TGTGCCAGTAGGAGGACTAGCGGGAGGGCCCTTTCGAACACCGGGGAGCTGTTTTTT.

The chain carries TRBV6-5 and TRBJ2-3; D call uncertain. Germline CDR1 MNHEY, CDR2 SVGAGI. CDR3 length: 16 residues. Trimming stripped 0 bases from V and 0 bases from J, with 10 bases between. The CDR3 loop reads CASSYSTRPSTDTQYF. DNA of the CDR3: TGTGCCAGCAGTTACTCCACGCGGCCTAGCACAGATACGCAGTATTTT.

The chain is built from TRBV10-3 and TRBJ2-3; 9 nucleotides match TRBD1. V dropped 11 bases and J dropped 6; count of bases not matched to a gene: 9. This CDR3 has 13 residues. Looked up from germline, CDR1 is ENHRY and CDR2 is SYGVKD. The CDR3 DNA reads as TGTGCCTCCCGGGACAGGGAGTTTGATACGCAGTATTTT. It is translated as CASRDREFDTQYF.

The CDR3 DNA is TGTGCCAGCAGACCTAGCGGGAGTATCACCGGGGAGCTGTTTTTT. It yields the protein CASRPSGSITGELFF. This chain joins TRBV6-2 or TRBV6-3 and TRBJ2-2; TRBD2 matches 10 bases. V dropped 6 bases and J dropped 4; count of bases not matched to a gene: 5. The CDR3 has 15 amino acids. Germline CDR1 reads MNHEY; CDR2 reads SVGEGT.

V gene TRBV12-3 or TRBV12-4 combines with J gene TRBJ1-2; TRBD1 might be the D (5 bases). This CDR3 region has 14 residues. Trimming left V 4 bases short and J 8 bases short, with 17 bases between. As DNA, the CDR3 is TGTGCCAGCAGTTCTAAGTCTTTCAGGGCAGGCTACACCTTC. Translating it yields CASSSKSFRAGYTF.

This clonotype appeared once. The CDR3 reads CASSLYSEQGWFTYNEQFF. The DNA of the CDR3 is TGTGCCAGCAGTTTATATTCGGAACAGGGGTGGTTCACCTACAATGAGCAGTTCTTC. This chain links TRBV28 with TRBJ2-1, with 7 bases aligning to TRBD1. The CDR3 spans 19 residues. Germline assignment: CDR1 MDHEN and CDR2 SYDVKM. V shed 1 base, J shed 2 bases, and the junction held 14 bases outside the gene matches.

This clonotype has just a few counts. The CDR3 spells CASSLGGQGYYNEQFF. The CDR3 DNA reads as TGTGCCAGCAGTCTAGGAGGACAGGGTTACTACAATGAGCAGTTCTTC. The chain employs TRBV12-3 or TRBV12-4 and TRBJ2-1; 8 nucleotides agree with TRBD1. The J segment lost 3 bases and the V segment lost 5 bases, leaving 9 bases of the junction unmatched. The CDR3 has 16 amino acids.

The chain recombines TRBV6-2 or TRBV6-3 with TRBJ2-1, with 9 bases identical to TRBD2. This CDR3 is 17 amino acids long. With V trimmed by 8 bases and J by 5 bases, 16 bases remained unmatched. Germline lookup yields CDR1 MNHEY and CDR2 SVGEGT. Written as DNA, the CDR3 is TGTGCCAGCCCCGGGATGATAGCGGGAGAATACAACAATGAGCAGTTCTTC. Encoded protein: CASPGMIAGEYNNEQFF.

There are many counts of this clonotype. The chain joins TRBV20-1 to TRBJ2-1; 8 bases are a match to TRBD1. The CDR3 totals 14 residues. CDR1 and CDR2 from the germline V gene are DFQATT and SNEGSKA (reference sequence). Losses at the gene ends were 1 base for V and 3 bases for J; bases not matched to a gene: 2. The CDR3 here is CSARGQGSYNEQFF. DNA of the CDR3: TGCAGTGCTAGAGGACAGGGGAGCTACAATGAGCAGTTCTTC.

This clonotype was seen a handful of times. This chain joins TRBV20-1 and TRBJ1-5; D is undetermined. Germline V gives CDR1 DFQATT, CDR2 SNEGSKA (reference sequence). CDR3 size: 15 residues. Trimming shortened V by 6 bases and J by 1 base, and 16 bases separated the two germline ends. This chain's CDR3 is CSAQDLLRSNQPQHF. In nucleotides, the CDR3 is TGCAGTGCCCAGGACCTTTTAAGGAGCAATCAGCCCCAGCATTTT.